This TCR beta chain comes out of a study of cytomegalovirus exposure and HLA in healthy donors. Germline V CDR1 and CDR2: MGHDK, SYGVNS. The V gene end was trimmed by 1 base and the J gene end by 5 bases; junction bases not matched to a gene: 14. CDR3 length equals 17 residues. Use of 60 Vbeta and 13 Jbeta primers characterized the PCR. TCRdb's copy holds only in-frame clones and misses some; the assay was immunoSEQ multiplex PCR. The data show 170,000 or so clones, about 80% seen once. This clonotype was sampled from a woman aged 45-65 years in good health and CMV-seropositive. The source material was PBMCs. This chain links TRBV25-1 with TRBJ2-7; 7 nucleotides agree with TRBD1. CDR3 residues: CASSESKKGATPNEQYF. The CDR3, as DNA: TGTGCCAGCAGTGAATCCAAGAAGGGGGCTACCCCCAACGAGCAGTACTTC.